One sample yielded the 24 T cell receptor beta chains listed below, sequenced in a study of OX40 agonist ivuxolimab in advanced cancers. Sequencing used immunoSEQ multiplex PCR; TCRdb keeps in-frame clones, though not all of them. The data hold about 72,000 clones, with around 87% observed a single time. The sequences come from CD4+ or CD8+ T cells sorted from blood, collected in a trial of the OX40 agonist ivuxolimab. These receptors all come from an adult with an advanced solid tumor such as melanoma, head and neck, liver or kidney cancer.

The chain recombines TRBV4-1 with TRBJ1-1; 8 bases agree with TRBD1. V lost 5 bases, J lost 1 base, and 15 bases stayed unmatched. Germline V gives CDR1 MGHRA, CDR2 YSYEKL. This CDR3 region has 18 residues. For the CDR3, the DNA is TGCGCCAGCAGCACTAATCTCCTCCGGGACAGGAAGAACACTGAAGCTTTCTTT. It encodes CASSTNLLRDRKNTEAFF.

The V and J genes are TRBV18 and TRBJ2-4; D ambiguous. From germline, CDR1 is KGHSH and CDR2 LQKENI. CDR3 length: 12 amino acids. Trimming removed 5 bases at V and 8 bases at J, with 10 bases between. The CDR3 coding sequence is TGTGCCAGCTCATACGACAAGGACATTCAGTACTTC. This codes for CASSYDKDIQYF.

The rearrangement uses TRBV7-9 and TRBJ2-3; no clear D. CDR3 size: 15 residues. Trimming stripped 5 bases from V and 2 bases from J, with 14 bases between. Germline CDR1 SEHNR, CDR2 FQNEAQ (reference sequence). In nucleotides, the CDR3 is TGTGCCAGCAGCCCCGTGGAAACCACCACAGATACGCAGTATTTT. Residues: CASSPVETTTDTQYF.

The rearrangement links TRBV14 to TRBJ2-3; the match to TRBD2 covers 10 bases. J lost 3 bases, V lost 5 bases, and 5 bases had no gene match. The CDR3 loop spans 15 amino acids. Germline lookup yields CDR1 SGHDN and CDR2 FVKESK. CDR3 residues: CASSTTLAGTDTQYF. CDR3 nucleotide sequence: TGTGCCAGCAGCACCACACTAGCGGGGACAGATACGCAGTATTTT.

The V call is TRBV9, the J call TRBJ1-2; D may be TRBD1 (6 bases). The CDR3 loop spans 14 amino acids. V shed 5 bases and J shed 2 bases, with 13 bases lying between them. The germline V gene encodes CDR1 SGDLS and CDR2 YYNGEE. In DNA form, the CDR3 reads TGTGCCAGCAGACAGGGTTCCTCAAACTATGGCTACACCTTC. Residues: CASRQGSSNYGYTF.

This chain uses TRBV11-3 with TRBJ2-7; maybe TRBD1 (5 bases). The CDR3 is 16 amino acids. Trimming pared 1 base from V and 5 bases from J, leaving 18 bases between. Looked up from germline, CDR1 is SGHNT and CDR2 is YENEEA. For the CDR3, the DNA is TGTGCCAGCAGCTTAGTAGGTGAGACAGTCCCCCACGAGCAGTACTTC. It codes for CASSLVGETVPHEQYF.

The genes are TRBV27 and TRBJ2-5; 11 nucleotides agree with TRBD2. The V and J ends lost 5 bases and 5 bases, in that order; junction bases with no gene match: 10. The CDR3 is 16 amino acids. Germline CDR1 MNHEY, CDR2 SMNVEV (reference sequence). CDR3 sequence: CASSPETSGIRETQYF. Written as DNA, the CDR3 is TGTGCCAGCAGTCCGGAGACTAGCGGGATCAGGGAGACCCAGTACTTC.

CDR3 sequence: CASSYLGAAQETQYF. The CDR3 DNA sequence: TGTGCCAGCAGTTACTTGGGAGCGGCACAAGAGACCCAGTACTTC. V gene TRBV6-5 combines with J gene TRBJ2-5, with TRBD2 as a possible D gene (5 bases). Germline CDR1 MNHEY, CDR2 SVGAGI. The CDR3 runs to 15 residues. V was shortened by 1 base and J by 2 bases, with 11 bases between the two germline ends.

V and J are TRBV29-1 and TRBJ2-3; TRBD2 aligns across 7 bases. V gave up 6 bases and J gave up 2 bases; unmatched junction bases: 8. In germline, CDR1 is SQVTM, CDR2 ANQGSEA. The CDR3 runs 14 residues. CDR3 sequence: CSVGGGSSTDTQYF. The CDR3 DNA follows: TGCAGCGTGGGGGGAGGGTCCTCCACAGATACGCAGTATTTT.

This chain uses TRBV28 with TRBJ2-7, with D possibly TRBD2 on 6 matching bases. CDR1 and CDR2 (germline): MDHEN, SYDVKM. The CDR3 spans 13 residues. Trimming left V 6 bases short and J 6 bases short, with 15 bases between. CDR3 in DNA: TGTGCCAGCAGACCCGGGACTCCCGGCGAGCAGTACTTC. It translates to CASRPGTPGEQYF.

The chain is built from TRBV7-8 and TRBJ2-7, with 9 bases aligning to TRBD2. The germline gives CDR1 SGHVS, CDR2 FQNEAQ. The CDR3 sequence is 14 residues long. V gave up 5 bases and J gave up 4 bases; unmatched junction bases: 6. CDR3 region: CASSQTSGYYEQYF. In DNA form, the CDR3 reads TGTGCCAGCAGCCAGACTAGCGGATATTACGAGCAGTACTTC.

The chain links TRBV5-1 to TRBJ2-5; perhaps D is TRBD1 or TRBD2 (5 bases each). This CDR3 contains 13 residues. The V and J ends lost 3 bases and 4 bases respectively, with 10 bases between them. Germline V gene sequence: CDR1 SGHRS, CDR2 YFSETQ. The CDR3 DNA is TGCGCCAGCAGCTGGGGGACCGGAGAGACCCAGTACTTC. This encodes CASSWGTGETQYF.

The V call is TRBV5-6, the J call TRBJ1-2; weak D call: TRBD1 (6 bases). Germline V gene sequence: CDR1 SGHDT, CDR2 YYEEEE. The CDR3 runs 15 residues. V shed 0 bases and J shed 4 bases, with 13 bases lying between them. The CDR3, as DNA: TGTGCCAGCAGCTTGGCCGGACAGCTATTCTATGGCTACACCTTC. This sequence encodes CASSLAGQLFYGYTF.

The CDR3 region is CASSERGGSVEKLFF. CDR3 coding DNA: TGTGCCAGCAGCGAACGAGGCGGGTCAGTTGAAAAACTGTTTTTT. This chain uses TRBV28 with TRBJ1-4; D call uncertain. Germline V gene lookup returns CDR1 MDHEN and CDR2 SYDVKM. CDR3 size: 15 residues. V was shortened by 6 bases and J by 7 bases, with 18 bases between the two germline ends.

In nucleotides, the CDR3 is TGTGCCAGCTCACCAACTGACACGAGCTCCTACGAGCAGTACTTC. This translates into CASSPTDTSSYEQYF. V gene TRBV18 combines with J gene TRBJ2-7; D not resolved. Between the trimmed V and J ends, which lost 2 bases and 0 bases, there was a span of 11 bases. Per the germline V gene, CDR1 is KGHSH and CDR2 is LQKENI. This CDR3 is built from 15 residues.

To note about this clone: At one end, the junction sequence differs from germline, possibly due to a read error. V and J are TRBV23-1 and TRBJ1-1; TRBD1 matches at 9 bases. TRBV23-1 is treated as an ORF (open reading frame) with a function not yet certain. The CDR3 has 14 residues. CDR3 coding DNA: TGCGCCAGCACTCAACAGGGGGCGAGGACTGAAGCTTTCTTT. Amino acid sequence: CASTQQGARTEAFF.

The CDR3 nucleotides read TGTGCCAGCAGTGAACAGGACTCTATGAGGGCTTTCTTT. This gives the protein CASSEQDSMRAFF. The gene calls are TRBV6-1 and TRBJ1-1; D ambiguous. This CDR3 contains 13 residues. Trimming removed 2 bases at V and 11 bases at J, with 15 bases between. In germline, CDR1 is MNHNS, CDR2 SASEGT.

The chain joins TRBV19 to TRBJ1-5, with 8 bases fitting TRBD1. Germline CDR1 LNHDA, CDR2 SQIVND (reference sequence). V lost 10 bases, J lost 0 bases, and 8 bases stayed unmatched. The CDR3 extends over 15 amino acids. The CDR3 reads CATETGAYSNQPQHF. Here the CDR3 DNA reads TGTGCCACCGAGACAGGGGCCTATAGCAATCAGCCCCAGCATTTT.

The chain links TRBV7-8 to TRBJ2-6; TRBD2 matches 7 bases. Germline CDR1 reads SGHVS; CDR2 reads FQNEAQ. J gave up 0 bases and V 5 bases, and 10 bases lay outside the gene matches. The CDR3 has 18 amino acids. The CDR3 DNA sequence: TGTGCCAGCAGCCCAGCCAGAGCGGGGCGCTCTGGGGCCAACGTCCTGACTTTC. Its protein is CASSPARAGRSGANVLTF.

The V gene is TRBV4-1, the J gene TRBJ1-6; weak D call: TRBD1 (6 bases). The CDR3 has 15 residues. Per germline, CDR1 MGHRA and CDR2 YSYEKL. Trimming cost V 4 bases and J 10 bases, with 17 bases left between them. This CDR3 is CASSPPTGGKSPLHF. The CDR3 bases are TGCGCCAGCAGCCCCCCGACAGGCGGAAAGTCACCCCTCCACTTT.

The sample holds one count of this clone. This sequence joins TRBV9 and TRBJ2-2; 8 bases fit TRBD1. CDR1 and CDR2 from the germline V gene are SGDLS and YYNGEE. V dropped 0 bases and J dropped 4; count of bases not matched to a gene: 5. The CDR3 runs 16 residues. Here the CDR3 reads CASSVVRTGTTGELFF. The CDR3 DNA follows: TGTGCCAGCAGCGTAGTGAGGACAGGGACCACCGGGGAGCTGTTTTTT.

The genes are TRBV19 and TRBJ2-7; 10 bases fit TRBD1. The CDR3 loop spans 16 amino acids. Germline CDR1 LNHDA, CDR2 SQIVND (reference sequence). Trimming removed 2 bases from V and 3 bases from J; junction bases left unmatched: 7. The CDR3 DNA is TGTGCCAGTAGTATATATTCCCGGACAGGGGGCTACGAGCAGTACTTC. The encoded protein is CASSIYSRTGGYEQYF. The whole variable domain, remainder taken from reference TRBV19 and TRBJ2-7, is DGGITQSPKYLFRKEGQNVTLSCEQNLNHDAMYWYRQDPGQGLRLIYYSQIVNDFQKGDIAEGYSVSREKKESFPLTVTSAQKNPTAFYLCASSIYSRTGGYEQYFGPGTRLTVT.

The CDR3: CASSYSRTEREGISAEAFF. The CDR3 coding sequence is TGTGCCAGCAGTTACTCCCGAACCGAGAGGGAGGGGATCTCGGCTGAAGCTTTCTTT. V usage is TRBV6-7 and J usage is TRBJ1-1, with a tentative D call TRBD1 (5 bases). TRBV6-7 carries the ORF label, with uncertain function. V lost 0 bases, J lost 6 bases, and 26 bases lay in between. The CDR3 has 19 amino acids.

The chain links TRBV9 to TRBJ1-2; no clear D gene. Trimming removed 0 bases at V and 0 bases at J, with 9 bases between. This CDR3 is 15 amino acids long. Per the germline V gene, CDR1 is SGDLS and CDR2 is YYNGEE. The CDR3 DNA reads TGTGCCAGCAGCGTAGGGTCTCAAGCTAACTATGGCTACACCTTC. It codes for CASSVGSQANYGYTF.